This TCR beta chain emerged from a study of T cell changes during pregnancy in multiple sclerosis (dated 2019 in TCRdb). Background for the entire study: The study examined how the T cell repertoire changed over the course of pregnancy in women with multiple sclerosis.

Library creation used the immunoSEQ multiplex PCR assay. What TCRdb holds here is the immuneACCESS table cut down to in-frame rearrangements. Part of the clones is not present; checked against another copy, under half of the missing clones reflect an unresolved V gene, and the others are unexplained. The table for this sample lists under 120,000 clones; approximately 91% of them were counted only once. Together, the top ten hold approximately 3.5% of the sample. Clipping removes 6 bases from V and 5 bases from J, with 3 as the unmatched junction base count. Looking up the germline V gene yields CDR1 MNHNS and CDR2 SASEGT. The CDR3, cysteine through phenylalanine, is 12 amino acids long. The sequence is cut down to CDR3 DNA, 36 bases in frame from base 1. Comments on this clone: The antigen this receptor binds is unknown. No base quality information exists; no much larger clone differs at one position.

Recombination joined TRBV6-1 with TRBJ2-7, with 8 bases aligning to TRBD2. The receptor was isolated from a female donor with multiple sclerosis, enrolled in a pregnancy study. The material sequenced was peripheral blood, taken after pregnancy. Read as DNA, the sequence is TGTGCCAGCAGGAGACTAGCGAACGAGCAGTACTTC. Its protein is CASRRLANEQYF.